The next 3 T cell receptor beta chains were all read from a single sample in a study of cytomegalovirus exposure and HLA in healthy donors. 60 Vbeta and 13 Jbeta primers were used in PCR. The assay was immunoSEQ multiplex PCR, and TCRdb's table has in-frame clones only and misses some. In the table there are about 250,000 clones, around nine tenths of which are singletons. The sample taken for sequencing was PBMCs. These receptors all come from a girl between 2 and 10 years old in good health and CMV-seronegative.

The gene calls are TRBV10-1 and TRBJ1-5; possible D gene TRBD1, 5 bases. The V end was cut by 4 bases, the J end by 6 bases, with 10 bases between. The V gene's germline CDR1 is WNHNN and CDR2 SYGVQD (reference sequence). The CDR3 spans 13 residues. CDR3 bases: TGCGCCAGCAGTGCAGGGTATGGTCAGCCCCAGCATTTT. It is translated as CASSAGYGQPQHF.

The chain carries TRBV10-1 and TRBJ1-5; no clear D. V gave up 0 bases and J gave up 5 bases, with 8 bases separating them. CDR1 is WNHNN, CDR2 SYGVQD, per germline (reference sequence). This CDR3 contains 14 residues. Written as DNA, the CDR3 is TGCGCCAGCAGTGAGTCAACACAAGATCAGCCCCAGCATTTT. The encoded protein is CASSESTQDQPQHF.

The chain recombines TRBV6-1 with TRBJ1-1, with D possibly being TRBD1 (5 bases). Germline lookup yields CDR1 MNHNS and CDR2 SASEGT. This CDR3 contains 14 residues. The germline V and J ends were trimmed by 6 bases and 0 bases, with 11 bases remaining between them. CDR3 nucleotide sequence: TGTGCCAGCAGGGAGACAGAAGTGAACACTGAAGCTTTCTTT. This translates into CASRETEVNTEAFF.